These 27 T cell receptor beta chains were all obtained from the same sample, sequenced in a study of cytomegalovirus exposure and HLA in healthy donors (dated by TCRdb to about 2017). Receptors were amplified or captured by the immunoSEQ multiplex PCR assay. For the multiplex PCR, a mixture combining 60 forward primers for TCR Vbeta segments and 13 reverse primers for TCR Jbeta segments was used. Entries here come from immuneACCESS through TCRdb and include only in-frame sequences with V and J called. Some clones fail to appear in such tables; in the studies checked, an unresolved V gene covers under half of the shortfall, and the cause of the remainder is unknown. The sample profile shows some 130,000 clones; about 82% of them were found once. The ten most abundant clones make up over 4% of the sample. Specimen: PBMCs. All receptors come from a man aged 25-40 years in good health.

The chain has TRBV19 and TRBJ2-5; TRBD2 matches at 7 bases. The DNA end is a closer match to TRBJ2-7, so the J assignment may be wrong. The CDR3 runs 16 residues. The germline V gene encodes CDR1 LNHDA and CDR2 SQIVND (reference sequence). CDR3 DNA sequence: TGTGCCAGTAGTAGGCAACCGCTAGCGGCCTCCTACGAGCAGTACTTC. Translating it yields CASSRQPLAASYEQYF.

The V call is TRBV7-9, the J call TRBJ1-5; the D is unclear. CDR1 and CDR2 (germline): SEHNR, FQNEAQ (reference sequence). The CDR3 is made up of 15 amino acids. V lost 1 base and J 0 bases, leaving 7 bases between the germline ends. CDR3 sequence reads: CASSLGEYSNQPQHF. CDR3 nucleotide sequence: TGTGCCAGCAGCTTAGGCGAGTATAGCAATCAGCCCCAGCATTTT.

This clone appeared once. The chain has TRBV4-1 and TRBJ2-7, with 10 positions matching TRBD2. CDR3 length: 14 residues. V lost 3 bases to trimming and J lost 7 bases; unmatched junction nucleotides: 6. CDR1 and CDR2 from the germline V gene are MGHRA and YSYEKL. The CDR3 coding sequence is TGCGCCAGCAGCCAGTGGCTAGCGGGAGCGGAGCAGTACTTC. This codes for CASSQWLAGAEQYF.

The chain is built from TRBV7-2 and TRBJ2-1; 7 bases fit TRBD2. Losses at the gene ends were 5 bases for V and 3 bases for J; bases not matched to a gene: 7. The germline V gene encodes CDR1 SGHTA and CDR2 FQGNSA. This CDR3 spans 15 amino acids. CDR3 bases: TGTGCCAGCAGCCTTAGCGGGCTAATCTACAATGAGCAGTTCTTC. Encoded protein: CASSLSGLIYNEQFF. The variable domain in full, with the rest retrieved from reference TRBV7-2 and TRBJ2-1, is GAGVSQSPSNKVTEKGKDVELRCDPISGHTALYWYRQSLGQGLEFLIYFQGNSAPDKSGLPSDRFSAERTGGSVSTLTIQRTQQEDSAVYLCASSLSGLIYNEQFFGPGTRLTVL.

The count of this clone is one. V usage is TRBV11-3 and J usage is TRBJ1-1; D is unclear. Trimming removed 5 bases from V and 4 bases from J, with 14 bases in between. Germline V lookup: CDR1 SGHNT, CDR2 YENEEA. This CDR3 spans 14 amino acids. CDR3 coding DNA: TGTGCCAGCAGCCCCCGGTTGGGGAGCACTGAAGCTTTCTTT. The encoded protein is CASSPRLGSTEAFF.

This clone was seen once. The chain couples TRBV6-5 to TRBJ2-7; D may be TRBD1 (5 bases). The CDR3 consists of 14 residues. Germline CDR1 and CDR2: MNHEY and SVGAGI. Trimming shortened V by 3 bases and J by 2 bases, and 11 bases separated the two germline ends. The CDR3 sequence is CASSYAQVAYEQYF. The CDR3 region has the DNA TGTGCCAGCAGTTATGCACAGGTCGCCTACGAGCAGTACTTC.

This chain uses TRBV28 with TRBJ2-7; 11 nucleotides agree with TRBD2. CDR1 and CDR2 (germline): MDHEN, SYDVKM. V lost 3 bases and J lost 12; bases outside the gene matches: 10. There are 14 residues in the CDR3. DNA of the CDR3: TGTGCCAGCAGTTTTTACTCGACTAGCGGGACGGCGTACTTC. It specifies CASSFYSTSGTAYF.

A single count supports this clone. The CDR3 DNA follows: TGCGCCAGCAGCTTGGGGAGGTCCGACGGCGGCTACACCTTC. It yields the protein CASSLGRSDGGYTF. The chain is built from TRBV5-1 and TRBJ1-2; the D is unclear. Germline CDR1 is SGHRS and CDR2 is YFSETQ. V lost 0 bases, J lost 8 bases, and 14 bases lay in between. The CDR3 extends over 14 amino acids.

This sequence joins TRBV9 and TRBJ2-1; D gene uncertain. V gave up 4 bases and J gave up 4 bases, with 12 bases separating them. From germline, CDR1 is SGDLS and CDR2 YYNGEE. The CDR3 is made up of 14 amino acids. DNA for the CDR3: TGTGCCAGCAGCTTCCGGGTAGGATACAATGAGCAGTTCTTC. This translates into CASSFRVGYNEQFF.

This chain uses TRBV28 with TRBJ2-1, with D possibly being TRBD2 (6 bases). This CDR3 has 15 residues. Germline V CDR1 and CDR2: MDHEN, SYDVKM. V was shortened by 3 bases and J by 4 bases, with 13 bases between the two germline ends. For the CDR3, the DNA is TGTGCCAGCAGTTTGGGAGGCCAGTATTACAATGAGCAGTTCTTC. Amino acid sequence: CASSLGGQYYNEQFF.

The chain has TRBV28 and TRBJ1-5; D gene ambiguous. The CDR3 is made up of 14 amino acids. Trimming removed 1 base from V and 4 bases from J, with 8 bases in between. Looked up from germline, CDR1 is MDHEN and CDR2 is SYDVKM. The CDR3 here is CASSLSPTNQPQHF. In DNA, the CDR3 is TGTGCCAGCAGTTTATCCCCTACTAATCAGCCCCAGCATTTT.

The sample holds a few counts of this clone. The chain is built from TRBV29-1 and TRBJ1-3; 11 nucleotides agree with TRBD1. This CDR3 contains 14 residues. Germline CDR1 reads SQVTM; CDR2 reads ANQGSEA. V shed 5 bases and J 6 bases; nucleotides not matched to a gene: 6. DNA of the CDR3: TGCAGCGTTTCTCCGGGACAGGGGGTAAACACCATATATTTT. Protein sequence: CSVSPGQGVNTIYF.

The sample holds a few counts of this clone. The genes are TRBV18 and TRBJ1-5, with D unresolved. Germline CDR1 and CDR2: KGHSH and LQKENI. V dropped 3 bases and J dropped 5 bases, with 8 bases sitting between them. The CDR3 totals 13 residues. The CDR3 spells CASSPSGDQPQHF. The CDR3 region has the DNA TGTGCCAGCTCACCTAGCGGGGATCAGCCCCAGCATTTT.

This clone was observed a single time. The CDR3 sequence is CASSLVASGRPRAGEQYF. CDR3 sequence (DNA): TGTGCCAGCAGCTTAGTGGCTAGCGGGAGGCCCCGAGCTGGGGAGCAGTACTTC. The V and J genes are TRBV7-2 and TRBJ2-7; TRBD2 matches 11 bases. The V gene end was trimmed by 1 base and the J gene end by 7 bases; junction bases not matched to a gene: 15. Germline V CDR1 and CDR2: SGHTA, FQGNSA. The CDR3 spans 18 residues.

The genes are TRBV6-5 and TRBJ2-7, with D perhaps TRBD2 (6 bases). This CDR3 region has 13 residues. Trimming shortened V by 5 bases and J by 6 bases, and 14 bases separated the two germline ends. CDR1 MNHEY and CDR2 SVGAGI come from the germline V gene. CDR3 residues: CASSHGGTVEQYF. The CDR3 DNA follows: TGTGCCAGCAGTCATGGGGGGACTGTCGAGCAGTACTTC.

The V and J genes are TRBV29-1 and TRBJ1-2, with a possible D match to TRBD1 (5 bases). Trimming took off 3 bases at V and 4 bases at J, with 18 bases between the two ends. The CDR3 contains 15 residues. Germline V gene data show CDR1 as SQVTM and CDR2 as ANQGSEA. The CDR3 DNA is TGCAGCGTTGAGCGTCGGGACTCAAGTGGCTATGGCTACACCTTC. Translated, it gives CSVERRDSSGYGYTF.

V is TRBV9 and J is TRBJ2-5, with 7 nucleotides matching TRBD2. V lost 0 bases to trimming and J lost 5 bases; unmatched junction nucleotides: 7. The CDR3 loop spans 15 amino acids. From germline, CDR1 is SGDLS and CDR2 YYNGEE. The CDR3 loop is CASSVVGGSAETQYF. In DNA, the CDR3 is TGTGCCAGCAGCGTAGTTGGCGGGAGTGCGGAGACCCAGTACTTC.

This clone was observed a few times. The chain employs TRBV10-3 and TRBJ2-2, with D unclear. The germline V and J ends were trimmed by 6 bases and 6 bases, with 8 bases remaining between them. The CDR3 is made up of 12 amino acids. CDR1 and CDR2 (germline): ENHRY, SYGVKD. The DNA of the CDR3 is TGTGCCATCAGGGTAGCAGCCGGGGAGCTGTTTTTT. Translation gives CAIRVAAGELFF.

The chain carries TRBV11-1 and TRBJ2-1; unclear D gene. Germline CDR1 reads SGHAT; CDR2 reads FQDESV (reference sequence). The CDR3 loop spans 13 amino acids. V lost 4 bases to trimming and J lost 0 bases, with 4 bases between them. The CDR3 is CASSSSSYNEQFF. The CDR3 DNA sequence: TGTGCCAGCAGCTCCTCCTCCTACAATGAGCAGTTCTTC.

This clone was detected once. The chain combines TRBV5-1 with TRBJ2-5; 7 positions match TRBD2. The CDR3 extends over 15 amino acids. With V trimmed by 4 bases and J by 2 bases, 8 bases remained unmatched. The germline V gene has CDR1 SGHRS and CDR2 YFSETQ. CDR3 protein: CASSDGTTTQETQYF. For the CDR3, the DNA is TGCGCCAGCAGCGACGGGACTACAACACAAGAGACCCAGTACTTC.

The chain joins TRBV6-5 to TRBJ1-5; TRBD1 matches at 9 bases. Trimming at V came to 6 bases and at J to 2 bases, leaving 2 bases not matched to a gene. The CDR3 is made up of 14 amino acids. Germline lookup yields CDR1 MNHEY and CDR2 SVGAGI. The CDR3 DNA sequence: TGTGCCAGCAGCCGGACAGGGGGCAATCAGCCCCAGCATTTT. It is translated as CASSRTGGNQPQHF.

This chain joins TRBV6-6 and TRBJ2-1; the D gene is possibly TRBD1 (6 bases). Germline V lookup: CDR1 MNHNY, CDR2 SVGAGI (reference sequence). Trimming cost V 6 bases and J 7 bases, with 16 bases left between them. This CDR3 has 14 amino acids. The CDR3 reads CASRGTSSPNEQFF. The CDR3 DNA is TGTGCCAGCAGAGGGACATCCAGCCCAAATGAGCAGTTCTTC.

This chain joins TRBV11-3 and TRBJ2-1; no definite D call. V was trimmed by 1 base and J by 2 bases, leaving 9 bases between them. CDR3 length: 15 amino acids. The germline CDR1 and CDR2 sequences are SGHNT and YENEEA. The CDR3 nucleotides read TGTGCCAGCAGCTTAGGTTTCCAGACCTACAATGAGCAGTTCTTC. Encoded protein: CASSLGFQTYNEQFF.

In regard to this clone: The sample carries other DNA sequences with the same CDR3. The gene calls are TRBV18 and TRBJ1-1; unclear D gene. The CDR3 is made up of 13 amino acids. Trimming pared 0 bases from V and 0 bases from J, leaving 2 bases between. CDR1 KGHSH and CDR2 LQKENI come from the germline V gene. The CDR3 region has the DNA TGTGCCAGCTCACCACCCATGAACACTGAAGCTTTCTTT. Translation gives CASSPPMNTEAFF. Using reference TRBV18 and TRBJ1-1 for the parts outside the CDR3, the full variable domain is NAGVMQNPRHLVRRRGQEARLRCSPMKGHSHVYWYRQLPEEGLKFMVYLQKENIIDESGMPKERFSAEFPKEGPSILRIQQVVRGDSAAYFCASSPPMNTEAFFGQGTRLTVV.

This clone showed up just a few times. The J gene is TRBJ1-6, the V gene TRBV19, with D possibly being TRBD1 (6 bases). There are 14 residues in the CDR3. In germline, CDR1 is LNHDA, CDR2 SQIVND (reference sequence). The V and J ends lost 3 bases and 7 bases respectively, with 10 bases between them. CDR3 amino acids: CASSIKGVNSPLHF. The CDR3 DNA reads as TGTGCCAGTAGTATTAAGGGGGTCAATTCACCCCTCCACTTT.

The sample holds a few counts of this clone. This chain uses TRBV5-1 with TRBJ2-3, with 9 bases that match TRBD2. CDR3 length equals 14 residues. J gave up 2 bases and V 8 bases, and 6 bases lay outside the gene matches. Germline lookup yields CDR1 SGHRS and CDR2 YFSETQ. In DNA form, the CDR3 reads TGCGCCAGTCGACTAGCGGTGAACACAGATACGCAGTATTTT. Translation: CASRLAVNTDTQYF.

The rearrangement links TRBV11-2 to TRBJ1-1; D gene uncertain. Trimming left V 5 bases short and J 0 bases short, with 7 bases between. The CDR3 contains 13 residues. Germline CDR1 reads SGHAT; CDR2 reads FQNNGV. CDR3 in DNA: TGTGCCAGCAGCCTCCCCCTGAACACTGAAGCTTTCTTT. It yields the protein CASSLPLNTEAFF. Together with reference TRBV11-2 and TRBJ1-1, the CDR3 gives the full variable domain: EAGVAQSPRYKIIEKRQSVAFWCNPISGHATLYWYQQILGQGPKLLIQFQNNGVVDDSQLPKDRFSAERLKGVDSTLKIQPAKLEDSAVYLCASSLPLNTEAFFGQGTRLTVV.